These 7 T cell receptor beta chains came from one sample sequenced in a study of molecular identifiers for immune sequencing clone quantification. Each CDR3 protein is one row after TCRdb ran MiXCR on the PCR reads. The sample holds approximately 680,000 distinct CDR3 sequences, about 25% seen once. The source material was naive CD8+ T cells from blood, with Jurkat cell RNA spiked in. Subset: FACS-sorted CD8+CD4-CCR7+CD45RA+ naive T cells. These receptor sequences come from a human donor in good health. Some libraries in this study had Jurkat cell RNA spiked in.

Concerning this clonotype: A much larger clone lies a single base off, so this may be a read error. The V gene is TRBV4-3, the J gene TRBJ1-1; D is unresolved. Germline assignment: CDR1 LGHNA and CDR2 YSLEER. V gave up 4 bases and J gave up 3 bases, with 12 bases separating them. The CDR3 is 14 residues long. CDR3 DNA: TGCGCCAGCAGCCGCCGTTCCCAAGACACTGAAGCTTTCTTT. Its translation: CASSRRSQDTEAFF.

As concerns this clonotype: In this CDR3 the conserved last residue, phenylalanine or tryptophan, is missing, so a read error is likely. The chain combines TRBV6-4 with TRBJ2-1; D is uncertain. The V gene's germline CDR1 is MRHNA and CDR2 SNTAGT. This CDR3 is 14 amino acids long. V gave up 4 bases and J gave up 9 bases, with 16 bases separating them. Here the CDR3 DNA reads TGTGCCAGCAGTGTGGGGTCCCCTGGCGGTGAGCAGTTCCTC. Protein product: CASSVGSPGGEQFL.

This clonotype was seen ten or more times. CDR3 nucleotide sequence: TGCAGTGCCAAAACGGGACAGGGGGCATGGACCGGGGAGCTGTTTTTT. Its protein is CSAKTGQGAWTGELFF. The J gene is TRBJ2-2, the V gene TRBV20-1, with 12 bases that match TRBD1. Germline CDR1 DFQATT, CDR2 SNEGSKA (reference sequence). V gave up 6 bases and J gave up 5 bases; unmatched junction bases: 10. The CDR3 length is 16 residues.

The chain joins TRBV7-9 to TRBJ1-2; D gene ambiguous. Germline lookup yields CDR1 SEHNR and CDR2 FQNEAQ (reference sequence). The CDR3 spans 13 residues. V lost 3 bases to trimming and J lost 3 bases, with 8 bases between them. The CDR3 loop reads CASSFWEYYGYTF. In nucleotides, the CDR3 is TGTGCCAGCAGCTTCTGGGAATACTATGGCTACACCTTC.

In its sample, this clonotype was seen many times. The CDR3 DNA sequence: TGTGCCAGCAGCTGGGACAGGGCCCGCACAGATACGCAGTATTTT. Translated, it gives CASSWDRARTDTQYF. The rearrangement uses TRBV5-6 and TRBJ2-3; 9 bases fit TRBD1. The CDR3 runs to 15 residues. V was clipped by 3 bases and J by 1 base; unmatched bases: 3. Germline V gene data show CDR1 as SGHDT and CDR2 as YYEEEE.

Only a few counts were recorded for this clonotype. The chain links TRBV29-1 to TRBJ1-1; D is unclear. The V end lost 1 base, the J end lost 8 bases, and 14 bases lay between the germline ends. This CDR3 has 13 residues. Germline V gene sequence: CDR1 SQVTM, CDR2 ANQGSEA. CDR3 sequence: CSVEASWGSEAFF. Here the CDR3 DNA reads TGCAGCGTTGAAGCATCATGGGGATCCGAAGCTTTCTTT.

This chain links TRBV6-6 with TRBJ2-5; D call uncertain. The ends were cut back, 0 bases at V and 3 bases at J, with 8 bases in the middle. This CDR3 has 14 residues. Germline CDR1 and CDR2: MNHNY and SVGAGI (reference sequence). The DNA of the CDR3 is TGTGCCAGCAGTTACTCCGGTCTAGAAGAGACCCAGTACTTC. It specifies CASSYSGLEETQYF.